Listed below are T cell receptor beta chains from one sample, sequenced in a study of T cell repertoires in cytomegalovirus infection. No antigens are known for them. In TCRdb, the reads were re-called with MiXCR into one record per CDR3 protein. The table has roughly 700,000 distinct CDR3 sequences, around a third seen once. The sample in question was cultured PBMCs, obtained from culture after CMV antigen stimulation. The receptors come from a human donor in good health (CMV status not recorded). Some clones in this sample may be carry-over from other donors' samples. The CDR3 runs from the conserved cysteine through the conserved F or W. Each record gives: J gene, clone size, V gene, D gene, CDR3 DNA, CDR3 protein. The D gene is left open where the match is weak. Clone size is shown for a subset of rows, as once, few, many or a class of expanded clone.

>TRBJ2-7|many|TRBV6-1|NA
TGTGCCAGCAGCCGTCTCTACGAGCAGTACTTC
CASSRLYEQYF
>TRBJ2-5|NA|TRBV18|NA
TGTGCCAGCTCACAGGGGATAGCAGGCAAAAAGACCCAGTACTTC
CASSQGIAGKKTQYF
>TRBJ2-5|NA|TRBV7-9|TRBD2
TGTGCCAGCAGCTGGGGACTAGTACAAGAGACCCAGTACTTC
CASSWGLVQETQYF
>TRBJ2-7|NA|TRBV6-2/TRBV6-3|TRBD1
TGTGCCAGCAGTATCAGGGGGCGTATAAGCGAGCAGTACTTC
CASSIRGRISEQYF
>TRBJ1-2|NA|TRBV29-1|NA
TGCAGCGGGGTCGGGGGGGACGGCTATGGCTACACCTTC
CSGVGGDGYGYTF
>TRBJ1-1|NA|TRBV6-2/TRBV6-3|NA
TGTGCCAGCGAAGGCCTGGGTGCTGAAGCTTTCTTT
CASEGLGAEAFF
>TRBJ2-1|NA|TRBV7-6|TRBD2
TGTGCCAGCAGCGAGAGTCCGGGGAGGGCGCAGTTCTTC
CASSESPGRAQFF
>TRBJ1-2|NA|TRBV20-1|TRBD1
TGCAGTGCTAGAGCAGGGGGAAACTATGGCTACACCTTC
CSARAGGNYGYTF
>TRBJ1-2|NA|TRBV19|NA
TGTGCCAGTAGTATACCGGGGTCCAACTATGGCTACACCTTC
CASSIPGSNYGYTF
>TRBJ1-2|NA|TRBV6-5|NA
TGTGCCAGCAGTTACAACGACCCGAGGGGCTACACCTTC
CASSYNDPRGYTF